A single sample is the source of the 9 T cell receptor beta chains below, sequenced in a study of human T cells and chemical hapten exposure. Described time point: patch test 1, 2 weeks after DPC sensitization. The treatment: therapeutic diphenylcyclopropenone sensitization with weekly scalp DPC. TCRdb processed the RACE reads anew with MiXCR; each CDR3 protein has one entry. The sample includes around 380,000 distinct CDR3 sequences, approximately 5% seen only once; the top ten take approximately 2.3%. Sequences were derived from whole blood, sampled in connection with sensitization to the hapten diphenylcyclopropenone (DPC). These TCRs come from a woman in her fifties or sixties with alopecia areata. Some clones in this sample may be carry-over from other donors' samples.

This clonotype was recorded many times. The V gene is TRBV29-1, the J gene TRBJ2-2; possibly TRBD2 for D (6 bases). The CDR3 sequence is 16 residues long. The germline V and J ends were trimmed by 6 bases and 0 bases, with 17 bases remaining between them. Germline CDR1 and CDR2: SQVTM and ANQGSEA. DNA for the CDR3: TGCAGCGTGAGGGGAGGTGTCGCCGCGAACACCGGGGAGCTGTTTTTT. Protein product: CSVRGGVAANTGELFF.

This clonotype was seen at least ten times. V gene TRBV27 combines with J gene TRBJ2-6, with a weak D call TRBD1 (6 bases). Germline CDR1 MNHEY, CDR2 SMNVEV (reference sequence). Trimming left V 7 bases short and J 0 bases short, with 13 bases between. This CDR3 spans 16 amino acids. The CDR3 here is CASTKTGLSGANVLTF. Here the CDR3 DNA reads TGTGCCAGCACCAAGACAGGCCTCTCTGGGGCCAACGTCCTGACTTTC.

This clonotype was detected a few times. The chain joins TRBV20-1 to TRBJ1-4; 7 nucleotides line up with TRBD1. Germline V CDR1 and CDR2: DFQATT, SNEGSKA (reference sequence). CDR3 length: 15 residues. J was trimmed by 8 bases and V by 3 bases; bases with no gene match: 12. This chain's CDR3 is CSASRTTGRSEKLFF. Here the CDR3 DNA reads TGCAGTGCTAGTCGTACGACAGGGCGGTCAGAAAAACTGTTTTTT.

This clonotype has a handful of counts. The genes are TRBV7-8 and TRBJ1-3; maybe TRBD1 (6 bases). The CDR3 contains 15 residues. CDR1 is SGHVS and CDR2 is FQNEAQ in the germline V gene. Deletions cut 1 base from V and 4 bases from J, with 11 bases between. Here the CDR3 reads CASSLEDSGGNTIYF. DNA for the CDR3: TGTGCCAGCAGCTTAGAGGACAGCGGAGGAAACACCATATATTTT.

The J gene is TRBJ2-7, the V gene TRBV2; perhaps TRBD1 as D (6 bases). The CDR3 has 13 residues. Germline V gene sequence: CDR1 SNHLY, CDR2 FYNNEI. The V gene lost 6 bases and the J gene lost 7 bases, with 16 bases spanning the gap. For the CDR3, the DNA is TGTGCCAGCAGGGGGACAAGCTACGGGGAGCAGTACTTC. Translating it yields CASRGTSYGEQYF.

The J gene is TRBJ2-7, the V gene TRBV20-1; D ambiguous. With 3 bases removed from V and 1 base from J, the gap between germline ends came to 16 bases. Looked up from germline, CDR1 is DFQATT and CDR2 is SNEGSKA (reference sequence). The CDR3 extends over 15 amino acids. The CDR3 spells CSASPPGLTSYEQYF. In DNA, the CDR3 is TGCAGTGCTAGTCCGCCGGGCCTCACATCCTACGAGCAGTACTTC.

This clonotype turned up a few times. The J gene is TRBJ1-4, the V gene TRBV6-1, with a tentative D call TRBD1 (5 bases). CDR1 and CDR2 (germline): MNHNS, SASEGT. V lost 5 bases to trimming and J lost 0 bases, with 19 bases between them. The CDR3 extends over 18 amino acids. CDR3 nucleotides: TGTGCCAGCAGTCCCCGTCCGGGTGGGGGTGCAACTAATGAAAAACTGTTTTTT. Protein product: CASSPRPGGGATNEKLFF.

This clonotype was seen repeatedly, ten times or more. The chain combines TRBV9 with TRBJ2-3; D is possibly TRBD2 (6 bases). Germline values: CDR1 SGDLS, CDR2 YYNGEE. The CDR3 runs to 15 residues. Trimming removed 0 bases from V and 1 base from J, with 9 bases in between. The CDR3, as DNA: TGTGCCAGCAGCGTAGATAGCGGTCGCACAGATACGCAGTATTTT. It translates to CASSVDSGRTDTQYF. The variable domain in full, with the rest retrieved from reference TRBV9 and TRBJ2-3, is DSGVTQTPKHLITATGQRVTLRCSPRSGDLSVYWYQQSLDQGLQFLIQYYNGEERAKGNILERFSAQQFPDLHSELNLSSLELGDSALYFCASSVDSGRTDTQYFGPGTRLTVL.

The chain couples TRBV29-1 to TRBJ2-1; 14 bases are shared with TRBD2. V gave up 5 bases and J gave up 4 bases; unmatched junction bases: 7. This CDR3 comprises 16 residues. The germline gives CDR1 SQVTM, CDR2 ANQGSEA. The DNA of the CDR3 is TGCAGCGTTTCCGGGACTAGCGGGAGTAGGTACAATGAGCAGTTCTTC. It is translated as CSVSGTSGSRYNEQFF.